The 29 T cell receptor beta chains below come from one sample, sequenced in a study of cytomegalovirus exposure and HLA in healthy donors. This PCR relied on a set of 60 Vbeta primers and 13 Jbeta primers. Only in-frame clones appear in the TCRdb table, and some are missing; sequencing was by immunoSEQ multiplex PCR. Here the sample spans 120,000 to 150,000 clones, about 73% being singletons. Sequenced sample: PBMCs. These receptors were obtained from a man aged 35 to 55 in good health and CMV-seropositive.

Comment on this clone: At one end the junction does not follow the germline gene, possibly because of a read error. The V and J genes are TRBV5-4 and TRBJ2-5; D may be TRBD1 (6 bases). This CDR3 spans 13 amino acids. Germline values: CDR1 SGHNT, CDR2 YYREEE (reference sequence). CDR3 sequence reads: CASSLEGVETQHF. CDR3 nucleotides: TGTGCCAGCAGCTTGGAGGGGGTAGAGACCCAGCACTTC.

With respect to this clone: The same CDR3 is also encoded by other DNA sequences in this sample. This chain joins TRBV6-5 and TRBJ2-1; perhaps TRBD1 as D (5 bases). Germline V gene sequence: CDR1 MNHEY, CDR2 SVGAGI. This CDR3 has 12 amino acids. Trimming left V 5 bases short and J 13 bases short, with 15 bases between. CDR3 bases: TGTGCCAGCAGTGCTCAGACAGAATTTCAGTTCTTC. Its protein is CASSAQTEFQFF.

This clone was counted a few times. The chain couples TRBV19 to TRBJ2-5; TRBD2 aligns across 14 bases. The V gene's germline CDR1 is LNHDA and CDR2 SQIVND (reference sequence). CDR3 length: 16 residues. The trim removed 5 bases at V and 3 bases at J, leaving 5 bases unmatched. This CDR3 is CASSPTSGRAEETQYF. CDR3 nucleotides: TGTGCCAGTAGTCCGACTAGCGGGAGGGCCGAAGAGACCCAGTACTTC. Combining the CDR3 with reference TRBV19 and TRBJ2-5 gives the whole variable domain DGGITQSPKYLFRKEGQNVTLSCEQNLNHDAMYWYRQDPGQGLRLIYYSQIVNDFQKGDIAEGYSVSREKKESFPLTVTSAQKNPTAFYLCASSPTSGRAEETQYFGPGTRLLVL.

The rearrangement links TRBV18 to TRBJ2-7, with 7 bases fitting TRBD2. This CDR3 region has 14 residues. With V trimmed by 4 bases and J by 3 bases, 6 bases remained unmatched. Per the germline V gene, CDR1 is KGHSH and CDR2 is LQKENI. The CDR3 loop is CASSLASGFYEQYF. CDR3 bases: TGTGCCAGCTCACTAGCTAGCGGATTCTACGAGCAGTACTTC.

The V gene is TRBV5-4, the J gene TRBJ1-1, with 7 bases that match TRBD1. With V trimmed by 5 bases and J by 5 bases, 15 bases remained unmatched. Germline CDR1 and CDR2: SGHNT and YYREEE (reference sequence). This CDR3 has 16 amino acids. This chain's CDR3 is CASRGEHDRVGTEAFF. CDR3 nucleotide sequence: TGTGCCAGCAGAGGGGAACACGACAGGGTGGGGACTGAAGCTTTCTTT.

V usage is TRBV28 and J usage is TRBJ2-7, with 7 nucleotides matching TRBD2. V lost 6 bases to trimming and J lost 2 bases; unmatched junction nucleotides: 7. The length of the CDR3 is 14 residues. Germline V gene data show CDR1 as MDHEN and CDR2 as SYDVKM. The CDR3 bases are TGTGCCAGCAGGACTCCTAGCGGAACCTACGAGCAGTACTTC. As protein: CASRTPSGTYEQYF. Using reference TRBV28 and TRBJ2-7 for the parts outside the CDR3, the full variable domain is DVKVTQSSRYLVKRTGEKVFLECVQDMDHENMFWYRQDPGLGLRLIYFSYDVKMKEKGDIPEGYSVSREKKERFSLILESASTNQTSMYLCASRTPSGTYEQYFGPGTRLTVT.

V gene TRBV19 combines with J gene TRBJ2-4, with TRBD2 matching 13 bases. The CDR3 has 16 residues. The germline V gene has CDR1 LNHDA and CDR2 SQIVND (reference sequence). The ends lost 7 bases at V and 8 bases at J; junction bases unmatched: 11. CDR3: CASKGVGTSGKDIQYF. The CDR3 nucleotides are TGTGCCAGTAAGGGTGTGGGGACTAGCGGGAAAGACATTCAGTACTTC.

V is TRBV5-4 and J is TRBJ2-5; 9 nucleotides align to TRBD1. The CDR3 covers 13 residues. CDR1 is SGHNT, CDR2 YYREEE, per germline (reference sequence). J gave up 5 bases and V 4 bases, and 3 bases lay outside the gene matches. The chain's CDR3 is CASSPGQGETQYF. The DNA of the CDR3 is TGTGCCAGCAGCCCGGGACAGGGTGAGACCCAGTACTTC.

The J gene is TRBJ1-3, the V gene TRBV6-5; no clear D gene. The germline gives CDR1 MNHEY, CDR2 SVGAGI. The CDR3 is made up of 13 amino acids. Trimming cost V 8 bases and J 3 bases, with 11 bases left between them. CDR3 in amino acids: CASYKLLGNTIYF. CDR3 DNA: TGTGCCAGCTATAAGCTTCTTGGAAACACCATATATTTT.

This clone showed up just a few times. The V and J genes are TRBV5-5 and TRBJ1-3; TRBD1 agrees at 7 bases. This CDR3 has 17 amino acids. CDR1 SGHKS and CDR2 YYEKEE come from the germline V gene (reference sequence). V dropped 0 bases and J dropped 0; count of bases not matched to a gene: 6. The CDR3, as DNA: TGTGCCAGCAGCTTGGGACAGGGTATACTCTCTGGAAACACCATATATTTT. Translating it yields CASSLGQGILSGNTIYF. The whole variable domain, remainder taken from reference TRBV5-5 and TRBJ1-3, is DAGVTQSPTHLIKTRGQQVTLRCSPISGHKSVSWYQQVLGQGPQFIFQYYEKEERGRGNFPDRFSARQFPNYSSELNVNALLLGDSALYLCASSLGQGILSGNTIYFGEGSWLTVV.

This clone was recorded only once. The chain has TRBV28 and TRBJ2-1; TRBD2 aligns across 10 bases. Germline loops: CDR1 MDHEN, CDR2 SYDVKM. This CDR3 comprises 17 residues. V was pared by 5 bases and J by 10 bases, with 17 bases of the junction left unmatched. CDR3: CASSPHDRAGGPSEQFF. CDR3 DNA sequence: TGTGCCAGCAGTCCGCACGACCGAGCGGGAGGGCCATCGGAGCAGTTCTTC.

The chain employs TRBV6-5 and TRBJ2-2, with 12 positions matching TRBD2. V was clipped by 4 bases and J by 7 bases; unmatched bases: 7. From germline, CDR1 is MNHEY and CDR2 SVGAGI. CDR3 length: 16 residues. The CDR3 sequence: CASSSPTSGGVGELFF. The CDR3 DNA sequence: TGTGCCAGCAGTTCCCCGACTAGCGGGGGAGTCGGGGAGCTGTTTTTT.

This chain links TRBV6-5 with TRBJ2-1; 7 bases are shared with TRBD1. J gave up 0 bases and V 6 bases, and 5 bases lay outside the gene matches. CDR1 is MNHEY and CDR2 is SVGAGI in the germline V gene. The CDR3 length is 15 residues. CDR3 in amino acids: CASSADRSSYNEQFF. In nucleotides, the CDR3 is TGTGCCAGCAGCGCGGACAGGAGCTCCTACAATGAGCAGTTCTTC.

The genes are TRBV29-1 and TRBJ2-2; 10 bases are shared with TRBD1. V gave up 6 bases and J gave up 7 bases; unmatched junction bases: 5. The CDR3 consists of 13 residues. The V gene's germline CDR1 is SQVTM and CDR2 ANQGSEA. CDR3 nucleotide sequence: TGCAGCGTCGGACAGGGGGGGGTCGGGGAGCTGTTTTTT. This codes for CSVGQGGVGELFF.

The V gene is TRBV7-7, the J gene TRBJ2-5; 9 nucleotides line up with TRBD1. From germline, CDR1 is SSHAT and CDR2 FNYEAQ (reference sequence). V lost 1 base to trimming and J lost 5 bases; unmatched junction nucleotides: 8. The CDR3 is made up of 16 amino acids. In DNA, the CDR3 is TGTGCCAGCAGCTTAGGGGGACAGGGAAAGGGGGAGACCCAGTACTTC. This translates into CASSLGGQGKGETQYF.

The CDR3: CAITPGDQETQYF. The CDR3 DNA follows: TGTGCCATCACCCCCGGGGACCAAGAGACCCAGTACTTC. This chain links TRBV10-3 with TRBJ2-5, with D possibly being TRBD2 (5 bases). The CDR3 runs to 13 residues. The germline V gene has CDR1 ENHRY and CDR2 SYGVKD. V gave up 7 bases and J gave up 0 bases, with 9 bases separating them.

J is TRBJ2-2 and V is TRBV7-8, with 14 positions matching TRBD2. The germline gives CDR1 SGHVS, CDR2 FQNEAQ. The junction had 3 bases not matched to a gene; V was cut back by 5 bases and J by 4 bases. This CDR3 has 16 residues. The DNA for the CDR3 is TGTGCCAGCAGCATCGGGACTAGCGGGAGCACCGGGGAGCTGTTTTTT. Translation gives CASSIGTSGSTGELFF.

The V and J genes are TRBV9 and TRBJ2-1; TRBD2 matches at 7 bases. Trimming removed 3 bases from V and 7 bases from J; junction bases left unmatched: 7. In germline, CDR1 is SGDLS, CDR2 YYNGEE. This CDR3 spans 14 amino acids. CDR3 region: CASSGGGVGNEQFF. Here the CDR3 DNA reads TGTGCCAGCAGCGGGGGAGGGGTCGGTAATGAGCAGTTCTTC.

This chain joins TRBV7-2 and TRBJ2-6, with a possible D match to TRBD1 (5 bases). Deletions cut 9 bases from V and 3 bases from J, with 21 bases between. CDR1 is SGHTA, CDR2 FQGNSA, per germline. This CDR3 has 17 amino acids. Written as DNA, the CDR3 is TGTGCCAGTCATCTAGGGGTCTTTTTAGGTGGGGCCAACGTCCTGACTTTC. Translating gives CASHLGVFLGGANVLTF.

CDR3 in DNA: TGTGCCTGGAGCACAGGGGGAGGAAACACCATATATTTT. As protein: CAWSTGGGNTIYF. The chain combines TRBV30 with TRBJ1-3, with TRBD1 identical over 8 bases. The germline V gene encodes CDR1 GTSNPN and CDR2 SVGIG (reference sequence). The J segment lost 4 bases and the V segment lost 3 bases, leaving 2 bases of the junction unmatched. CDR3 length: 13 amino acids.

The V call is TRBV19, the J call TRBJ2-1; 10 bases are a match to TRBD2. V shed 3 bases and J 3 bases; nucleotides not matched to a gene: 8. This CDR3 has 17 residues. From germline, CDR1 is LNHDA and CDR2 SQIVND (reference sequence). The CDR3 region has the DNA TGTGCCAGTAGTATGAGCGGACTAGCGGAGGGCTACAATGAGCAGTTCTTC. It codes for CASSMSGLAEGYNEQFF.

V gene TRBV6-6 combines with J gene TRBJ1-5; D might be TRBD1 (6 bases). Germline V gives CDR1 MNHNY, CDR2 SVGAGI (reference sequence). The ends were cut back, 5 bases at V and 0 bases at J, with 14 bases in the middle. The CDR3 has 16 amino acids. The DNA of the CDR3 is TGTGCCAGCAGTAGCCGGGACATACTTAGCAATCAGCCCCAGCATTTT. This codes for CASSSRDILSNQPQHF.

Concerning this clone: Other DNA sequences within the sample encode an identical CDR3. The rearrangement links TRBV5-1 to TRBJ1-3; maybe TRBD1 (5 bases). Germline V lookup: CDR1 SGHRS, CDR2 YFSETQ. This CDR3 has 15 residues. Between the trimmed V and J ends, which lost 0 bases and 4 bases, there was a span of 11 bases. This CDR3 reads CASSLAAGSGNTIYF. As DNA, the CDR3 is TGCGCCAGCAGCTTGGCAGCAGGGTCAGGAAACACCATATATTTT.

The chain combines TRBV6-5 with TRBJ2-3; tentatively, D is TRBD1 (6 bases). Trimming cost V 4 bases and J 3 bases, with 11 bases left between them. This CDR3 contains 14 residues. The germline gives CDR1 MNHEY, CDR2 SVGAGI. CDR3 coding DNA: TGTGCCAGCAGTTCCGGGACATCGACAGATACGCAGTATTTT. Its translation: CASSSGTSTDTQYF.

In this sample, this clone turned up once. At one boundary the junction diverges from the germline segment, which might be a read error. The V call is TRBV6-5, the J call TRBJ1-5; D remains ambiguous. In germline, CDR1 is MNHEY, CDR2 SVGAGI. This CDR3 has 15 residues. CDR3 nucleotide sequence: TGTGCCAGCAGTATAAACGGATTTAGCAATCAGCCTCAGCATTTT. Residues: CASSINGFSNQPQHF.

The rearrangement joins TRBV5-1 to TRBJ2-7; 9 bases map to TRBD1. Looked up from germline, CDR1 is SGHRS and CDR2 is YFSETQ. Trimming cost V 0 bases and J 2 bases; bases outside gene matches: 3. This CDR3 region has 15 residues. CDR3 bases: TGCGCCAGCAGCTTGGCGGGACAGGGACCCTACGAGCAGTACTTC. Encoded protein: CASSLAGQGPYEQYF.

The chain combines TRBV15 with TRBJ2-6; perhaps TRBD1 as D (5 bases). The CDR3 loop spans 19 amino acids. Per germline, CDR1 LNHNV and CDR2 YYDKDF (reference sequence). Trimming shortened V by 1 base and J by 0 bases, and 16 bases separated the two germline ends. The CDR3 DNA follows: TGTGCCACCAGCAGAGTCTCACCGGACACGCTCTCTGGGGCCAACGTCCTGACTTTC. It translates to CATSRVSPDTLSGANVLTF.

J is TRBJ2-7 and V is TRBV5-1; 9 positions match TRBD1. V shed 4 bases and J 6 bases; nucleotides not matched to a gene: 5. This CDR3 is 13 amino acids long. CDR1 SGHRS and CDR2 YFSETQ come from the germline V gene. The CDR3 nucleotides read TGCGCCAGCAGCCCGGGACAGGGTAGCGAGCAGTACTTC. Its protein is CASSPGQGSEQYF. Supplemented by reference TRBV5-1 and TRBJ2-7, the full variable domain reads KAGVTQTPRYLIKTRGQQVTLSCSPISGHRSVSWYQQTPGQGLQFLFEYFSETQRNKGNFPGRFSGRQFSNSRSEMNVSTLELGDSALYLCASSPGQGSEQYFGPGTRLTVT.

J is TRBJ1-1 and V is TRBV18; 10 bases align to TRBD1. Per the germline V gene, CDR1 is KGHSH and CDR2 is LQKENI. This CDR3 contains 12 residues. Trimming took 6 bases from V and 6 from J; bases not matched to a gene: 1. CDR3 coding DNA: TGTGCCAGCTCCGGACAGGGGGCTGAAGCTTTCTTT. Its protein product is CASSGQGAEAFF.